Listed here are 10 T cell receptor beta chains from one sample, sequenced in a study of blood T cell repertoires in COVID-19. Some clones are missing from TCRdb's copy, which holds only in-frame ones; the method was immunoSEQ multiplex PCR. The top ten clones hold approximately 2.2% of a sample with 300,000 to 350,000 clones, about nine tenths of them seen once. Material for sequencing was peripheral blood. These receptor sequences come from a man younger than 35 with active or convalescent COVID-19.

The rearrangement joins TRBV5-1 to TRBJ1-4, with D possibly being TRBD1 (5 bases). V lost 0 bases, J lost 4 bases, and 10 bases lay in between. Germline V lookup: CDR1 SGHRS, CDR2 YFSETQ. This CDR3 has 15 residues. The DNA of the CDR3 is TGCGCCAGCAGCTTGGAGGGGCGGCTTAATGAAAAACTGTTTTTT. Protein product: CASSLEGRLNEKLFF. Full variable domain (outside the CDR3, taken from reference TRBV5-1 and TRBJ1-4): KAGVTQTPRYLIKTRGQQVTLSCSPISGHRSVSWYQQTPGQGLQFLFEYFSETQRNKGNFPGRFSGRQFSNSRSEMNVSTLELGDSALYLCASSLEGRLNEKLFFGSGTQLSVL.

This clone was seen once. The CDR3 loop is CASSLASTARVRETQYF. The CDR3 DNA reads TGTGCCAGCAGCTTAGCGTCGACAGCTCGGGTGCGAGAGACCCAGTACTTC. The rearrangement joins TRBV7-2 to TRBJ2-5, with D possibly being TRBD1 (5 bases). The length of the CDR3 is 17 residues. Trimming stripped 0 bases from V and 4 bases from J, with 18 bases between. Per the germline V gene, CDR1 is SGHTA and CDR2 is FQGNSA.

The chain links TRBV28 to TRBJ2-1, with 14 bases aligning to TRBD2. CDR1 is MDHEN and CDR2 is SYDVKM in the germline V gene. CDR3 length: 18 amino acids. The V and J ends lost 7 bases and 7 bases, in that order; junction bases with no gene match: 15. CDR3: CASTESGTSGSWANEQFF. The CDR3 DNA reads as TGTGCCAGCACCGAATCCGGGACTAGCGGGAGTTGGGCAAATGAGCAGTTCTTC.

V and J are TRBV2 and TRBJ2-1; D possibly corresponds to TRBD2 (6 bases). Trimming removed 1 base at V and 6 bases at J, with 13 bases between. The CDR3 consists of 15 residues. The germline V gene encodes CDR1 SNHLY and CDR2 FYNNEI. The CDR3 region has the DNA TGTGCCAGCAGTGAAGTCGTGGAGGGGCCCAATGAGCAGTTCTTC. It is translated as CASSEVVEGPNEQFF.

V and J are TRBV10-3 and TRBJ2-7; 7 nucleotides align to TRBD1. This CDR3 has 15 residues. In germline, CDR1 is ENHRY, CDR2 SYGVKD. The ends lost 3 bases at V and 6 bases at J; junction bases unmatched: 11. In DNA, the CDR3 is TGTGCCATCAGTGACCAGACAAGACAGGGACCCGAGCAGTACTTC. Its protein product is CAISDQTRQGPEQYF.

V is TRBV11-2 and J is TRBJ2-2; 7 positions match TRBD1. The germline gives CDR1 SGHAT, CDR2 FQNNGV. V lost 2 bases to trimming and J lost 0 bases; unmatched junction nucleotides: 0. There are 15 residues in the CDR3. The DNA of the CDR3 is TGTGCCAGCAGCTTACAGGGGGCGAACACCGGGGAGCTGTTTTTT. It yields the protein CASSLQGANTGELFF. Looking up the rest from reference TRBV11-2 and TRBJ2-2 gives the full variable domain: EAGVAQSPRYKIIEKRQSVAFWCNPISGHATLYWYQQILGQGPKLLIQFQNNGVVDDSQLPKDRFSAERLKGVDSTLKIQPAKLEDSAVYLCASSLQGANTGELFFGEGSRLTVL.

This rearrangement joins TRBV7-9 to TRBJ1-5; D is unresolved. Trimming pared 3 bases from V and 6 bases from J, leaving 12 bases between. The germline V gene has CDR1 SEHNR and CDR2 FQNEAQ (reference sequence). This CDR3 spans 14 amino acids. The CDR3 DNA reads as TGTGCCAGCAGCTTGCCCGGGAATAGTCAGCCCCAGCATTTT. This encodes CASSLPGNSQPQHF.

CDR3 sequence (DNA): TGTGCCAGCACCGGAGGGACAGGGAGACCTCAGCCCCAGCATTTT. Encoded protein: CASTGGTGRPQPQHF. The J gene is TRBJ1-5, the V gene TRBV7-2, with 9 bases aligning to TRBD1. The CDR3 spans 15 residues. Germline loops: CDR1 SGHTA, CDR2 FQGNSA. J lost 6 bases, V lost 7 bases, and 10 bases had no gene match.

This clone was recorded once. This chain uses TRBV27 with TRBJ2-1; D perhaps matches TRBD1 (5 bases). Germline values: CDR1 MNHEY, CDR2 SMNVEV (reference sequence). CDR3 length: 14 amino acids. The V and J ends lost 2 bases and 6 bases respectively, with 11 bases between them. The CDR3 reads CASSLRGTSNEQFF. The CDR3 DNA reads as TGTGCCAGCAGTTTAAGGGGAACCTCCAATGAGCAGTTCTTC.

The genes are TRBV28 and TRBJ1-1; 9 positions match TRBD1. The CDR3 has 16 residues. V lost 7 bases and J lost 4; bases outside the gene matches: 13. Looked up from germline, CDR1 is MDHEN and CDR2 is SYDVKM. In DNA, the CDR3 is TGTGCCAGCACCACTCCGGGACAGGGACTTAGCACTGAAGCTTTCTTT. Protein: CASTTPGQGLSTEAFF.